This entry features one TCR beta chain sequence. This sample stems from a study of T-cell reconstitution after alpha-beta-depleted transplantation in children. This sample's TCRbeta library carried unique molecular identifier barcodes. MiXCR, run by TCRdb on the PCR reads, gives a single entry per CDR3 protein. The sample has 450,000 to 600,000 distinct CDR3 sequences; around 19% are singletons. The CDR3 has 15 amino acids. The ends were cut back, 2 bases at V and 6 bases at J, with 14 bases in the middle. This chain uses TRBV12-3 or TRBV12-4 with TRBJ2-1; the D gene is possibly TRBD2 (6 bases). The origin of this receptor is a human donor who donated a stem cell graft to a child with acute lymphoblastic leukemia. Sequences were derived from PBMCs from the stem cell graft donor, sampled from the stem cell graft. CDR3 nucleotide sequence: TGTGCCAGCAGTTTACTTCGGAGGGCCCTCAATGAGCAGTTCTTC. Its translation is CASSLLRRALNEQFF.